This T cell receptor (beta chain) came from a study of blood T cell repertoires in COVID-19. As for the study in general: Sites in the United States, Italy and Spain provided acute and convalescent COVID-19 samples. The cDNA or gDNA used as material had been derived from T cells, B-cell-depleted T cells, or PBMCs.

Germline V lookup: CDR1 MNHEY, CDR2 SVGAGI. The trim removed 4 bases at V and 5 bases at J, leaving 7 bases unmatched. The CDR3 spans 15 residues. Original handling: Nucleated cell counts were estimated from reference gene primer amplification. Clones were sequenced by immunoSEQ multiplex PCR, and TCRdb holds only the in-frame ones, with some missing. V and J calls and clone size are copied from that table; D and trimming were computed from the DNA. The sample holds over 150,000 clones, approximately 90% seen once. Seattle-derived patients entered the study during active infection and were followed longitudinally.

The clonotype comes from a woman in her sixties or seventies with COVID-19, enrolled during active disease. The sequenced material came from peripheral blood. This chain uses TRBV6-5 with TRBJ1-5; TRBD1 aligns across 8 bases. DNA of the CDR3: TGTGCCAGCAGTTCGAAACAGGGGGGGGATCAGCCCCAGCATTTT. Protein: CASSSKQGGDQPQHF.